These T cell receptor beta chains were read from a single sample in a study of T cell responses to AZD1222 COVID-19 vaccine. Measured with immunoSEQ multiplex PCR; TCRdb has only the in-frame clones, and not every one. The data show 110,000 or so clones, with roughly 89% seen just once and less than 6.5% held by the top ten. The sequencing here drew on peripheral blood, taken on day 0 of AZD1222 vaccination. These receptors were collected from an adult in good health. The CDR3 runs from the conserved cysteine through the conserved F or W. D genes are given only for firm matches. For some rows the clone size is stated as once, few or many, or as a class when expanded; others skip it.

abundance	v_gene	d_gene	j_gene	CDR3nt	CDR3aa
.	TRBV27	.	TRBJ1-4	TGTGCCAGCAGTCCAATCGCGTGGGACGTAGACGAAAAACTGTTTTTT	CASSPIAWDVDEKLFF
.	TRBV2	.	TRBJ2-1	TGTGCCAGCAGGGAGGGAGGGGGGCCGTTCTTC	CASREGGGPFF
.	TRBV30	.	TRBJ1-1	TGTGCCTGGATGGGCAGGGAGAACACTGAAGCTTTCTTT	CAWMGRENTEAFF
.	TRBV19	TRBD1	TRBJ1-2	TGTGCCAGTAGTATAAGTTCCGGACAGGGGTATGCTGGCTACACCTTC	CASSISSGQGYAGYTF
.	TRBV6-1	.	TRBJ1-2	TGTGCCAGCAGTGACCAGGGTTCCTCTGGCTACACCTTC	CASSDQGSSGYTF
.	TRBV5-1	TRBD1	TRBJ2-2	TGCGCCAGCAGCTTGGGACAGGGGTATACCGGGGAGCTGTTTTTT	CASSLGQGYTGELFF
.	TRBV6-6	.	TRBJ2-6	TGTGCCAGCCTTACCCCAGGGTCTGGGGCCAACGTCCTGACTTTC	CASLTPGSGANVLTF
.	TRBV7-9	TRBD1	TRBJ2-1	TGTGCCAGCAGCTTGGTGGGACAGACGAATGAGCAGTTCTTC	CASSLVGQTNEQFF
.	TRBV9	.	TRBJ1-6	TGTGCCAGCAGCCAGGGTGCCCTCAATTCACCCCTCCACTTT	CASSQGALNSPLHF
few	TRBV9	.	TRBJ2-7	TGTGCCAGCAGTCCCACGGTCCGGGCACCCTACGAGCAGTACTTC	CASSPTVRAPYEQYF
.	TRBV4-2	.	TRBJ1-1	TGTGCCAGCAGCCCCTCGGTCAGGAACACTGAAGCTTTCTTT	CASSPSVRNTEAFF
.	TRBV7-9	.	TRBJ1-5	TGTGCCAGCAGCTCGGGCAATCAGCCCCAGCATTTT	CASSSGNQPQHF
.	TRBV6-1	TRBD1	TRBJ1-2	TGTGCCAGCAGTGCTGGGACAGCCCAATATGGCTACACCTTC	CASSAGTAQYGYTF
.	TRBV5-1	.	TRBJ2-2	TGCGCCAGCAGCTTGACTCTGGGGAACACCGGGGAGCTGTTTTTT	CASSLTLGNTGELFF